The 3 T cell receptor beta chains below were found in one sample sequenced in a study of T cell changes during pregnancy in multiple sclerosis. Generated by immunoSEQ multiplex PCR, the TCRdb table keeps only in-frame clones and is missing some. The table lists some 74,000 clones, 80% to 95% of them singletons. This sample comprised peripheral blood, obtained after pregnancy. These receptors came from a female donor in good health, enrolled as a control in a pregnancy study.

The chain carries TRBV28 and TRBJ1-6; possibly TRBD1 for D (5 bases). The CDR3 consists of 15 residues. The V gene lost 7 bases and the J gene lost 0 bases, with 10 bases spanning the gap. Germline CDR1 and CDR2: MDHEN and SYDVKM. This CDR3 reads CASTRQSSYNSPLHF. CDR3 coding DNA: TGTGCCAGCACCCGACAGAGCTCCTATAATTCACCCCTCCACTTT.

The CDR3, as DNA: TGTGCCAGCAGCCCTGGACAGCCAGCCCAGTACGAGCAGTACTTC. Translated, it gives CASSPGQPAQYEQYF. V gene TRBV28 combines with J gene TRBJ2-7; weak D call: TRBD1 (6 bases). Germline assignment: CDR1 MDHEN and CDR2 SYDVKM. This CDR3 has 15 residues. Trimming stripped 6 bases from V and 4 bases from J, with 19 bases between.

The V and J genes are TRBV7-9 and TRBJ2-5; D gene uncertain. The CDR3 loop spans 13 amino acids. V gave up 4 bases and J gave up 2 bases, with 8 bases separating them. CDR1 is SEHNR and CDR2 is FQNEAQ in the germline V gene (reference sequence). The CDR3 loop is CASSSINQETQYF. CDR3 DNA sequence: TGTGCCAGCAGCTCAATCAATCAAGAGACCCAGTACTTC.